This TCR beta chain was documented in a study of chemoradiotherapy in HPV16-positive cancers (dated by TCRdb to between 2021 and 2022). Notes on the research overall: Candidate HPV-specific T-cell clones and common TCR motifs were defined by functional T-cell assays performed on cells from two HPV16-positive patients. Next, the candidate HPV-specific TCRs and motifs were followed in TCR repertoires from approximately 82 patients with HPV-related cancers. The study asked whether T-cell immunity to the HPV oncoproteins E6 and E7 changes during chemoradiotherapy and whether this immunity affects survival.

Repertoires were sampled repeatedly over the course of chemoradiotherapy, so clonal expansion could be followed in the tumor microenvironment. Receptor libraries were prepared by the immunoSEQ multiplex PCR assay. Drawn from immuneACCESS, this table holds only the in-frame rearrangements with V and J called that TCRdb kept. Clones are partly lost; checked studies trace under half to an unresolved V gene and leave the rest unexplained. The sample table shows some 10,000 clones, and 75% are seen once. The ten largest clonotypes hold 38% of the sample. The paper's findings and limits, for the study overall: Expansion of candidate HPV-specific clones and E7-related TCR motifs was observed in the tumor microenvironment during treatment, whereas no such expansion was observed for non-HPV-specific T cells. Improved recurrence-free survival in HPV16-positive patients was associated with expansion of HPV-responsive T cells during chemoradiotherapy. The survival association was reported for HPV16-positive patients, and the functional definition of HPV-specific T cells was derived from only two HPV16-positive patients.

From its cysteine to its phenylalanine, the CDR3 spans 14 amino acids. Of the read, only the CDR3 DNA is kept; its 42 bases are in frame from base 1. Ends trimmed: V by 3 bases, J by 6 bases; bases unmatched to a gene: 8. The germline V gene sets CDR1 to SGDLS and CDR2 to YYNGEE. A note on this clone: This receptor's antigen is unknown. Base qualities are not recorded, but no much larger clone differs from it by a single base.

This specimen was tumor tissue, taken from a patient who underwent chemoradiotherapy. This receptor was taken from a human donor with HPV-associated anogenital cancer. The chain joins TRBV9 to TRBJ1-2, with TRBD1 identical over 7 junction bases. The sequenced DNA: TGTGCCAGCAGCGCGGCTGGGGACAGTCATGGCTACACCTTC. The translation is CASSAAGDSHGYTF.